The rows below give T cell receptor beta chains drawn from one sample of a study of T cells expressing NK-cell markers. TCRdb derives one entry per CDR3 protein from the 5' RACE reads, leaving out DNA. The table for this sample gives about 550,000 distinct CDR3 sequences. Sequenced input: blood T cells: a sorted CD56 or NKG2C T cell subset, CD4+ or CD8+ T cells, or bulk PBMC T cells (not recorded which). These receptors all come from a young man in good health. The CDR3 runs from the conserved cysteine through the conserved F or W.

v_call: TRBV20-1; j_call: TRBJ2-1; cdr3_aa: CSARPGYNNEQFF
v_call: TRBV7-9; j_call: TRBJ2-1; cdr3_aa: CASSLAMRRGQFF
v_call: TRBV11-2; j_call: TRBJ2-3; cdr3_aa: CASSLGGARSTDTQYF
v_call: TRBV5-1; j_call: TRBJ2-7; cdr3_aa: CASSLRGGENEQYF
v_call: TRBV29-1; j_call: TRBJ2-1; cdr3_aa: CSVVLGAGGEQFF
v_call: TRBV4-1; j_call: TRBJ2-1; cdr3_aa: CASSQGLAGGGQFF
v_call: TRBV19; j_call: TRBJ1-4; cdr3_aa: CASSISGGTNEKLFF
v_call: TRBV12-3/TRBV12-4; j_call: TRBJ2-3; cdr3_aa: CASSPGLAGSDTQYF
v_call: TRBV9; j_call: TRBJ2-7; cdr3_aa: CASSVVALAGVEQYF
v_call: TRBV7-9; j_call: TRBJ2-3; cdr3_aa: CASSLWVSGSTDTQYF
v_call: TRBV5-1; j_call: TRBJ2-6; cdr3_aa: CASSSVNVLTF
v_call: TRBV29-1; j_call: TRBJ2-1; cdr3_aa: CSALGPDRGNEQFF
v_call: TRBV28; j_call: TRBJ2-7; cdr3_aa: CASSVGGLKSYEQYF
v_call: TRBV20-1; j_call: TRBJ2-1; cdr3_aa: CSARDTSGRKNEQFF
v_call: TRBV30; j_call: TRBJ2-5; cdr3_aa: CAWSVEAGVVETQYF
v_call: TRBV20-1; j_call: TRBJ2-1; cdr3_aa: CSARASGRANYNEQFF
v_call: TRBV4-3; j_call: TRBJ2-3; cdr3_aa: CASSQDTGTYTDTQYF
v_call: TRBV4-1; j_call: TRBJ1-6; cdr3_aa: CASSQWDREGSPLHF
v_call: TRBV3-1; j_call: TRBJ1-6; cdr3_aa: CASSQAGTGVNSPLHF
v_call: TRBV29-1; j_call: TRBJ2-2; cdr3_aa: CSVLTSGRAGELFF
v_call: TRBV7-6; j_call: TRBJ1-5; cdr3_aa: CASSTGTGKGQPQHF
v_call: TRBV6-6; j_call: TRBJ2-7; cdr3_aa: CASIGTATYEQYF
v_call: TRBV2; j_call: TRBJ2-5; cdr3_aa: CASSRGQTLGGTQYF
v_call: TRBV7-8; j_call: TRBJ2-5; cdr3_aa: CASSSSRDRGRETQYF
v_call: TRBV6-2/TRBV6-3; j_call: TRBJ2-1; cdr3_aa: CASSYPLGWAGDVNEQFF
v_call: TRBV18; j_call: TRBJ2-2; cdr3_aa: CASSPSVNTGELFF
v_call: TRBV27; j_call: TRBJ2-5; cdr3_aa: CASSLSGAQTQYF
v_call: TRBV4-3; j_call: TRBJ2-1; cdr3_aa: CASSQTPRADRVYQFF
v_call: TRBV12-3/TRBV12-4; j_call: TRBJ1-1; cdr3_aa: CASSLKGHRRNTEAFF
v_call: TRBV20-1; j_call: TRBJ1-1; cdr3_aa: CSARGQGAQVVNTEAFF
v_call: TRBV30; j_call: TRBJ1-3; cdr3_aa: CAWSTSFSGNTIYF
v_call: TRBV7-6; j_call: TRBJ2-1; cdr3_aa: CASSLDGRAHEQFF
v_call: TRBV10-3; j_call: TRBJ2-4; cdr3_aa: CAISHHRQAPNRLGKNIQYF
v_call: TRBV7-9; j_call: TRBJ2-1; cdr3_aa: CASRRTANSYNEQFF
v_call: TRBV12-3/TRBV12-4; j_call: TRBJ2-7; cdr3_aa: CASRLTSGSVEQYF
v_call: TRBV6-2/TRBV6-3; j_call: TRBJ1-1; cdr3_aa: CASSHEGNGEAFF
v_call: TRBV11-1; j_call: TRBJ2-1; cdr3_aa: CASSLALGLAGGGSYNEQFF
v_call: TRBV20-1; j_call: TRBJ2-1; cdr3_aa: CSARPRTSGGNEQFF
v_call: TRBV12-3/TRBV12-4; j_call: TRBJ2-1; cdr3_aa: CASSLFPLGQYNEQFF
v_call: TRBV12-3/TRBV12-4; j_call: TRBJ2-1; cdr3_aa: CASTLQNEQFF
v_call: TRBV5-1; j_call: TRBJ1-4; cdr3_aa: CASSLIWGDEKLFF
v_call: TRBV7-9; j_call: TRBJ1-2; cdr3_aa: CASSSAVGADYGYTF
v_call: TRBV20-1; j_call: TRBJ2-4; cdr3_aa: CSATIPGQKNIQYF
v_call: TRBV5-5; j_call: TRBJ2-1; cdr3_aa: CASSFGQGEQFF
v_call: TRBV6-5; j_call: TRBJ2-5; cdr3_aa: CASSWGLGTQYF
v_call: TRBV10-3; j_call: TRBJ2-1; cdr3_aa: CAIRGGLPGNEQFF
v_call: TRBV9; j_call: TRBJ2-2; cdr3_aa: CASSVAPGRGGAGELFF